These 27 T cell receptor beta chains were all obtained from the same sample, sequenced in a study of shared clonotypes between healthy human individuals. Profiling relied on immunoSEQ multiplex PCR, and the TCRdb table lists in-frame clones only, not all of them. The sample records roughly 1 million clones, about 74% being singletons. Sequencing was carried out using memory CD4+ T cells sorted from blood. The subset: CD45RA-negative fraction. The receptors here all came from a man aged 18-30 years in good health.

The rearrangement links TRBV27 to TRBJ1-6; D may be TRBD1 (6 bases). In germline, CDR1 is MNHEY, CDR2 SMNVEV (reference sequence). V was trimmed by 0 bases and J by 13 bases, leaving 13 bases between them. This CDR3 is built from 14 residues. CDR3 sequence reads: CASSLSQGIGPLHF. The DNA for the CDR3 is TGTGCCAGCAGTTTATCACAGGGCATAGGGCCCCTCCACTTT.

In DNA, the CDR3 is TGTGCCAGCAGCTTCCTTGGGCAGGCCTACGAGCAGTACTTC. Amino acids: CASSFLGQAYEQYF. The rearrangement joins TRBV7-8 to TRBJ2-7; D is undetermined. The germline V gene encodes CDR1 SGHVS and CDR2 FQNEAQ. The CDR3 is 14 residues long. Trimming cost V 3 bases and J 2 bases, with 11 bases left between them. Combining the CDR3 with reference TRBV7-8 and TRBJ2-7 gives the whole variable domain GAGVSQSPRYKVAKRGQDVALRCDPISGHVSLFWYQQALGQGPEFLTYFQNEAQLDKSGLPSDRFFAERPEGSVSTLKIQRTQQEDSAVYLCASSFLGQAYEQYFGPGTRLTVT.

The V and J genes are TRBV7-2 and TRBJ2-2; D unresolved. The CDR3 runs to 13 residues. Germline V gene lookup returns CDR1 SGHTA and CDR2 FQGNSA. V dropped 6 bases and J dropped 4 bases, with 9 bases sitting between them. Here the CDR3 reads CASSITVTGELFF. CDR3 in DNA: TGTGCCAGCAGTATCACAGTCACCGGGGAGCTGTTTTTT.

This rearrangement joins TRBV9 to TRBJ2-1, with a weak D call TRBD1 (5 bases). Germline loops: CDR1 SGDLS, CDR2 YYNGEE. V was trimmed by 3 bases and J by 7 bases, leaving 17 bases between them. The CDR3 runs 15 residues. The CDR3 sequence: CASSEENQAGNEQFF. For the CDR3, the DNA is TGTGCCAGCAGCGAGGAGAATCAGGCAGGGAATGAGCAGTTCTTC.

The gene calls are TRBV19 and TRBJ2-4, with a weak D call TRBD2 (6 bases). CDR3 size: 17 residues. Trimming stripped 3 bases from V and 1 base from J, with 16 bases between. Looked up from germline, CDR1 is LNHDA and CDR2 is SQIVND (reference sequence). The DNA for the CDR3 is TGTGCCAGTAGTATTCTATTGCGGGGATACGCCAAAAACATTCAGTACTTC. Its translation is CASSILLRGYAKNIQYF.

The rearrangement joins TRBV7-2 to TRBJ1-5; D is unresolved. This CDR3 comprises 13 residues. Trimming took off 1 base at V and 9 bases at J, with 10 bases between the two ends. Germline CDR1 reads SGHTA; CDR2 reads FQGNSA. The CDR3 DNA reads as TGTGCCAGCAGCTTAGGGGATCACAGGCCCCAGCATTTT. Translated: CASSLGDHRPQHF.

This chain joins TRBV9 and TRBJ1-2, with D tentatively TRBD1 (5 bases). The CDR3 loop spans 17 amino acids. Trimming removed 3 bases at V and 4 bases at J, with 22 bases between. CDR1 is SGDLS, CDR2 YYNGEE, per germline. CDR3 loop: CASSGTGTRTHGYGYTF. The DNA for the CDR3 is TGTGCCAGCAGCGGAACCGGGACTCGAACTCATGGCTATGGCTACACCTTC.

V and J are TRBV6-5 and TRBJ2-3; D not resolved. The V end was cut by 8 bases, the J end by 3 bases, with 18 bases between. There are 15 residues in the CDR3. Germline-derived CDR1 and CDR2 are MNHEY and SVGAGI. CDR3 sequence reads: CASQSRGLRTDTQYF. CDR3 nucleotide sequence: TGTGCCAGCCAATCGCGAGGCCTACGGACAGATACGCAGTATTTT.

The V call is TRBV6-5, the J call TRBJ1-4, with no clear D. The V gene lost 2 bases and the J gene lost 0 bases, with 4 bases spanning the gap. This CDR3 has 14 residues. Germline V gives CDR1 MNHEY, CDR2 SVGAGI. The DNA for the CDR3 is TGTGCCAGCAGTTACGGGGCAACTAATGAAAAACTGTTTTTT. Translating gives CASSYGATNEKLFF.

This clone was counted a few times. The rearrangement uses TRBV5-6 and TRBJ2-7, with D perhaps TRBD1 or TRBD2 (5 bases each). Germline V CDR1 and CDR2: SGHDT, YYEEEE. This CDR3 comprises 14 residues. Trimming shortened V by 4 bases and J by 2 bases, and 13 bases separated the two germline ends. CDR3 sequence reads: CASSPGRITYEQYF. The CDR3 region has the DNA TGTGCCAGCAGCCCGGGACGGATTACCTACGAGCAGTACTTC.

The CDR3 is CASRATGSEQYF. CDR3 DNA: TGTGCCAGCAGAGCGACAGGGTCCGAGCAGTACTTC. The rearrangement joins TRBV6-6 to TRBJ2-5; 7 bases align to TRBD1. The J call may be faulty, since TRBJ2-7 better matches the DNA end. In germline, CDR1 is MNHNY, CDR2 SVGAGI (reference sequence). The CDR3 consists of 12 residues.

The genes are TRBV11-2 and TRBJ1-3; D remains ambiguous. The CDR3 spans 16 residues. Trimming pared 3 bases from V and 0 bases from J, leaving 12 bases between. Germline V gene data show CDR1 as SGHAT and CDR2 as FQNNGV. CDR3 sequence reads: CASSFHGENSGNTIYF. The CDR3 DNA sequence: TGTGCCAGCAGCTTCCACGGAGAAAACTCTGGAAACACCATATATTTT.

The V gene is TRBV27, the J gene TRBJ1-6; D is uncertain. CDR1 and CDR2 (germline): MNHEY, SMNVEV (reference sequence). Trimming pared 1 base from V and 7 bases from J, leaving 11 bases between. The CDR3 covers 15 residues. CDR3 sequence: CASSLLAFGNSPLHF. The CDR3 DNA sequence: TGTGCCAGCAGTTTATTGGCTTTTGGGAATTCACCCCTCCACTTT.

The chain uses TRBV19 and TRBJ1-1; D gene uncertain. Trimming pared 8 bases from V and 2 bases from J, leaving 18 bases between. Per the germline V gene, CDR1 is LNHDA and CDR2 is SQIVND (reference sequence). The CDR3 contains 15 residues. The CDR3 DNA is TGTGCCAGTCATATAGGGAATTTCGGTAACACTGAAGCTTTCTTT. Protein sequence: CASHIGNFGNTEAFF. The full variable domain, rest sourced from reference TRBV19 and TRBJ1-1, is DGGITQSPKYLFRKEGQNVTLSCEQNLNHDAMYWYRQDPGQGLRLIYYSQIVNDFQKGDIAEGYSVSREKKESFPLTVTSAQKNPTAFYLCASHIGNFGNTEAFFGQGTRLTVV.

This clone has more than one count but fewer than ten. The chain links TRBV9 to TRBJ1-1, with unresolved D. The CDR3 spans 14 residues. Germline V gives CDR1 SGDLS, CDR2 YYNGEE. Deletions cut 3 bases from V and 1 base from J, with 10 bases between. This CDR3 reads CASSADVTNTEAFF. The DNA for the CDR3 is TGTGCCAGCAGCGCGGACGTTACGAACACTGAAGCTTTCTTT. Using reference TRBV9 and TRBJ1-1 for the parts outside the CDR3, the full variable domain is DSGVTQTPKHLITATGQRVTLRCSPRSGDLSVYWYQQSLDQGLQFLIQYYNGEERAKGNILERFSAQQFPDLHSELNLSSLELGDSALYFCASSADVTNTEAFFGQGTRLTVV.

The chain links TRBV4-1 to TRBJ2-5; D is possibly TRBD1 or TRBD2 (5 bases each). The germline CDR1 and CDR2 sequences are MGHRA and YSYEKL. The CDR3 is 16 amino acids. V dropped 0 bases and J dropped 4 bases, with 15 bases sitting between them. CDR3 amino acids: CASSQEEAGGIETQYF. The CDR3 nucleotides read TGCGCCAGCAGCCAAGAGGAGGCTGGGGGAATAGAGACCCAGTACTTC.

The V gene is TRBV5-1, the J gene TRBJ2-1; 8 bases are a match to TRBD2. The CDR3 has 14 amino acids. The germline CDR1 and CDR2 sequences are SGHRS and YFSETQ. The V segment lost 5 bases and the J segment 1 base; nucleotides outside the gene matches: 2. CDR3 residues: CASRVAGSYNEQFF. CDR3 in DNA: TGCGCCAGCAGGGTAGCGGGGTCCTACAATGAGCAGTTCTTC.

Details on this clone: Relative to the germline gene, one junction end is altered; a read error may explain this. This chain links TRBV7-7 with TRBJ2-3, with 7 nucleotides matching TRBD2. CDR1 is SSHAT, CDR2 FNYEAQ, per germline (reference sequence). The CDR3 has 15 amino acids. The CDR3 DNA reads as TGTGCTAGCAGCCCCGGGGGGAGGTTGGCAGATACGCAGTATTTT. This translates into CASSPGGRLADTQYF.

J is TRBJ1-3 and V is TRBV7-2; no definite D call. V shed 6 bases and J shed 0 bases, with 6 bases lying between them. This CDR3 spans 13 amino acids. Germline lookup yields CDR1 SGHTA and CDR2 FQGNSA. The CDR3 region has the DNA TGTGCCAGCAGATTTTTCTCTGGAAACACCATATATTTT. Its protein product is CASRFFSGNTIYF.

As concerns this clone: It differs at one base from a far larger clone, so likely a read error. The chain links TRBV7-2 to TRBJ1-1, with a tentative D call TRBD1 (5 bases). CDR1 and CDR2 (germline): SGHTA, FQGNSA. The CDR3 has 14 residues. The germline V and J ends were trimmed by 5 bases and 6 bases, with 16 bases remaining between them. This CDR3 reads CASSLLGGVAEAFF. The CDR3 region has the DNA TGTGCCAGCAGCCTCCTCGGGGGAGTGGCTGAAGCTTTCTTT.

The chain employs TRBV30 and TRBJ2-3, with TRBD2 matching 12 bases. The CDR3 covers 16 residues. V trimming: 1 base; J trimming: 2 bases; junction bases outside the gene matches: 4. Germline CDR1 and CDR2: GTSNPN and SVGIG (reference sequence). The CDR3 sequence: CAWSETSGSATDTQYF. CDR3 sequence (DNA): TGTGCCTGGAGTGAGACTAGCGGGAGCGCCACAGATACGCAGTATTTT.

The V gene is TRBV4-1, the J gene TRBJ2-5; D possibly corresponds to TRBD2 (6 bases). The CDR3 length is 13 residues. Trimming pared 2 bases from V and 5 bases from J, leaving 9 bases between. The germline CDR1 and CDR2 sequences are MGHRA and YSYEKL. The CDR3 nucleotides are TGCGCCAGCAGCCAAATACGGGGGGAGACCCAGTACTTC. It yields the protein CASSQIRGETQYF.

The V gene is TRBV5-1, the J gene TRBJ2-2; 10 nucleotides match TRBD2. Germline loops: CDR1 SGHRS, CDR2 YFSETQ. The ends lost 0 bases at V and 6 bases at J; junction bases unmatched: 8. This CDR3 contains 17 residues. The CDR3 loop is CASSLAAAGGPAGELFF. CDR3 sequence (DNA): TGCGCCAGCAGCTTGGCCGCAGCGGGGGGGCCAGCCGGGGAGCTGTTTTTT.

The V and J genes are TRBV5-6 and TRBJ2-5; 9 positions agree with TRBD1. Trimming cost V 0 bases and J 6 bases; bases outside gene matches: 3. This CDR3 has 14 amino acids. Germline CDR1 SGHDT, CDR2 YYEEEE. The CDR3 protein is CASSLVGQGQTQYF. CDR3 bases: TGTGCCAGCAGCTTGGTGGGACAGGGACAGACCCAGTACTTC.

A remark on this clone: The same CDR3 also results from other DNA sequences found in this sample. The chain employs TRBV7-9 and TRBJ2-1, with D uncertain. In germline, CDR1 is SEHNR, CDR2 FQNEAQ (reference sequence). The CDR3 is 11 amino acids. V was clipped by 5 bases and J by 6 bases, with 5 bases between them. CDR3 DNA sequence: TGTGCCAGCAGCCCGCGCAATGAGCAGTTCTTC. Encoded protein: CASSPRNEQFF.

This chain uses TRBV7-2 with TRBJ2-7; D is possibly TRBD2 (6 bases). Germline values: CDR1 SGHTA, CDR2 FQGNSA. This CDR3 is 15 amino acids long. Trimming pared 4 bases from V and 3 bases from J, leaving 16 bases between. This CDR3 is CASSWVPGVGYEQYF. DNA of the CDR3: TGTGCCAGCAGCTGGGTCCCGGGAGTTGGCTACGAGCAGTACTTC.

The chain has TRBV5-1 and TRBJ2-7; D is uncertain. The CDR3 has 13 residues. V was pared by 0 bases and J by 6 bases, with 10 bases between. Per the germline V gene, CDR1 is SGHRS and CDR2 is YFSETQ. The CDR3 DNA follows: TGCGCCAGCAGCTTGGCCTGGACGGGCGAGCAGTACTTC. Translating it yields CASSLAWTGEQYF.